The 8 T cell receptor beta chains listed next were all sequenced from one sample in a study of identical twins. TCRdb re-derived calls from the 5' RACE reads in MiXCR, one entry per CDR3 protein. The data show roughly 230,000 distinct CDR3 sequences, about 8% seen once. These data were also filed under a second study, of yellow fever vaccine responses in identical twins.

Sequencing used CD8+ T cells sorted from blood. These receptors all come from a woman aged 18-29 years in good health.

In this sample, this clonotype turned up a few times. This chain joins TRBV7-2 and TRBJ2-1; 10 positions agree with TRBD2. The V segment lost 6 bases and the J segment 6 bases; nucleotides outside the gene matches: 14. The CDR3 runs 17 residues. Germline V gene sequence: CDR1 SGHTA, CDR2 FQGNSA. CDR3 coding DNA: TGTGCCAGCAGTTGGGGAGGTAGCGGGGGGCCCGCCAATGAGCAGTTCTTC. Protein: CASSWGGSGGPANEQFF.

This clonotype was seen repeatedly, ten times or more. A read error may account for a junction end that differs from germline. In DNA, the CDR3 is TGTGCCAGCAGCTTAGCGGAAGGAGCTATCTTC. Amino acid sequence: CASSLAEGAIF. The chain carries TRBV7-9 and TRBJ2-1; D is undetermined. The CDR3 loop spans 11 amino acids. In germline, CDR1 is SEHNR, CDR2 FQNEAQ (reference sequence).

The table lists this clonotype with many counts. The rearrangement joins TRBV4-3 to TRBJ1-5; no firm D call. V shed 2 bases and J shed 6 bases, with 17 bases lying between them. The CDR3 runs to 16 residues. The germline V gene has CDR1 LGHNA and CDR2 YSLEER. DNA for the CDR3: TGCGCCAGCAGCCAAAGTGTCGCTGGGGAGGGTCAGCCCCAGCATTTT. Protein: CASSQSVAGEGQPQHF.

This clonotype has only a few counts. CDR3 sequence reads: CASRASGPYEQYF. The CDR3 DNA reads TGTGCCAGCAGGGCTAGCGGTCCCTACGAGCAGTACTTC. The rearrangement uses TRBV27 and TRBJ2-7; 7 bases fit TRBD2. The CDR3 runs 13 residues. CDR1 is MNHEY, CDR2 SMNVEV, per germline (reference sequence). J was trimmed by 2 bases and V by 6 bases; bases with no gene match: 4.

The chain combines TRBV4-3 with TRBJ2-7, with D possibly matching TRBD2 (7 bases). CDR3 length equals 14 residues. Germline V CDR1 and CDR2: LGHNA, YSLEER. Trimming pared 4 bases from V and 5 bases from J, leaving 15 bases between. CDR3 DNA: TGCGCCAGCAGCCGGGAGGGGGGAGAAGACGAGCAGTACTTC. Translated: CASSREGGEDEQYF.

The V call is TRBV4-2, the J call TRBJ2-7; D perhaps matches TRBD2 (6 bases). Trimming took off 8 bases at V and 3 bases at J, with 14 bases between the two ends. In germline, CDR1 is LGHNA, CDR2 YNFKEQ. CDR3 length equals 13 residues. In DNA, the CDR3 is TGTGCCAGCGGTTGGGGGGAGCTCTACGAGCAGTACTTC. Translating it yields CASGWGELYEQYF.

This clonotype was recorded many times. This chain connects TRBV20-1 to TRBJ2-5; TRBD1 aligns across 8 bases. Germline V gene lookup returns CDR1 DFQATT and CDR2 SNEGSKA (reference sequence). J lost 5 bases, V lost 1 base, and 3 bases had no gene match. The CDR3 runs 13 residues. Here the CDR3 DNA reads TGCAGTGCTAGAGGCAGGGGGCTTGAGACCCAGTACTTC. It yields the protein CSARGRGLETQYF.

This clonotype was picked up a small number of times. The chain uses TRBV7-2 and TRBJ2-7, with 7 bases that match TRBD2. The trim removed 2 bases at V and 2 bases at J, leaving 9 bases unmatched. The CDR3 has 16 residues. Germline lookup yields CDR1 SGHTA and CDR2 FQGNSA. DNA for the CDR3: TGTGCCAGCAGCTTACGGGGGGACGGGCTAACCTACGAGCAGTACTTC. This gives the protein CASSLRGDGLTYEQYF.